Below are 14 T cell receptor beta chains sequenced from a single sample in a study of PD-1 blockade in classical Hodgkin lymphoma (TCRdb year 2020). Interpreted using the paper, the time point label stands for: cycle 2 day 1 (C2D1) of nivolumab. Every trial patient had relapsed following autologous stem cell transplantation, and prior brentuximab vedotin exposure was what differed among cohorts A, B and C. The library was built by means of the immunoSEQ multiplex PCR assay. The immuneACCESS repertoire file appears here via TCRdb, limited to in-frame rearrangements. These files lack a portion of the clones; in checked studies, under half of the deficit traces to unresolved V genes, and the cause of the others is not known. The table for this sample lists around 99,000 clones; about four fifths of them were counted only once. The ten largest make up 16% of the sample. The sample consisted of peripheral blood mononuclear cells (PBMCs), taken before the second cycle of nivolumab. These receptors were obtained from a human donor with classical Hodgkin lymphoma.

The CDR3, as DNA: TGTGCCAGCAGCTTGGTAGGGGGAGGCAGGGGAGATACGCAGTATTTT. This encodes CASSLVGGGRGDTQYF. The chain has TRBV5-6 and TRBJ2-3; D is tentatively TRBD1 or TRBD2 (6 bases each). Germline V CDR1 and CDR2: SGHDT, YYEEEE. The CDR3 consists of 16 residues. Between the trimmed V and J ends, which lost 0 bases and 5 bases, there was a span of 16 bases.

There are a few counts of this clone. This rearrangement joins TRBV28 to TRBJ2-7, with 7 bases identical to TRBD1. The V gene's germline CDR1 is MDHEN and CDR2 SYDVKM. The CDR3 covers 15 residues. The trim removed 6 bases at V and 2 bases at J, leaving 10 bases unmatched. As DNA, the CDR3 is TGTGCCAGCAGGCCGACAGGGAAAGAGACCTACGAGCAGTACTTC. Amino acids: CASRPTGKETYEQYF. The full variable domain, its missing parts supplied by reference TRBV28 and TRBJ2-7, is DVKVTQSSRYLVKRTGEKVFLECVQDMDHENMFWYRQDPGLGLRLIYFSYDVKMKEKGDIPEGYSVSREKKERFSLILESASTNQTSMYLCASRPTGKETYEQYFGPGTRLTVT.

This clone occurred once. The chain employs TRBV15 and TRBJ2-1, with 9 bases lining up with TRBD1. This CDR3 has 16 residues. Germline V CDR1 and CDR2: LNHNV, YYDKDF (reference sequence). V was clipped by 3 bases and J by 7 bases; unmatched bases: 10. CDR3 nucleotides: TGTGCCACCAGCAGCCGGACAGGGGCAGGGTTGAATGAGCAGTTCTTC. Translation gives CATSSRTGAGLNEQFF.

The chain recombines TRBV27 with TRBJ1-5, with D tentatively TRBD1 (5 bases). The CDR3 length is 14 residues. Germline V gene data show CDR1 as MNHEY and CDR2 as SMNVEV (reference sequence). The V end was cut by 0 bases, the J end by 7 bases, with 10 bases between. DNA of the CDR3: TGTGCCAGCAGTTTATCAGGGGAGAGCCAGCCCCAGCATTTT. This codes for CASSLSGESQPQHF.

V is TRBV5-1 and J is TRBJ2-3; 13 bases match TRBD2. The CDR3 runs 16 residues. Germline CDR1 reads SGHRS; CDR2 reads YFSETQ. The junction had 4 bases not matched to a gene; V was cut back by 3 bases and J by 3 bases. The CDR3 DNA reads as TGCGCCAGCAGCTCATTGACTAGCGGGAGGACAGATACGCAGTATTTT. Translation gives CASSSLTSGRTDTQYF.

The V call is TRBV2, the J call TRBJ1-1, with a weak D call TRBD1 (6 bases). V was trimmed by 6 bases and J by 6 bases, leaving 14 bases between them. The CDR3 spans 13 residues. Germline loops: CDR1 SNHLY, CDR2 FYNNEI. CDR3 loop: CASRWGRQAEAFF. CDR3 DNA: TGTGCCAGCAGATGGGGGAGACAGGCTGAAGCTTTCTTT.

The V gene is TRBV30, the J gene TRBJ1-2; 7 bases agree with TRBD1. Germline loops: CDR1 GTSNPN, CDR2 SVGIG (reference sequence). The junction had 18 bases not matched to a gene; V was cut back by 7 bases and J by 4 bases. This CDR3 contains 16 residues. The chain's CDR3 is CAFYPDRRPPSYGYTF. The DNA for the CDR3 is TGTGCCTTTTACCCGGACAGGAGGCCACCGAGCTATGGCTACACCTTC.

The CDR3 DNA reads as TGTGCCAGCTCACCACCGGACGCGAACACCGGGGAGCTGTTTTTT. It codes for CASSPPDANTGELFF. V and J are TRBV18 and TRBJ2-2; D is undetermined. From germline, CDR1 is KGHSH and CDR2 LQKENI. V was shortened by 0 bases and J by 0 bases, with 5 bases between the two germline ends. The CDR3 spans 15 residues.

The chain recombines TRBV5-1 with TRBJ2-5, with 10 bases identical to TRBD2. V lost 3 bases to trimming and J lost 3 bases; unmatched junction nucleotides: 11. This CDR3 is built from 17 residues. Per germline, CDR1 SGHRS and CDR2 YFSETQ. CDR3 region: CASSSGVAGGGEETQYF. In DNA, the CDR3 is TGCGCCAGCAGCTCCGGGGTAGCGGGAGGTGGGGAAGAGACCCAGTACTTC.

The chain links TRBV2 to TRBJ2-5; 9 positions match TRBD1. Germline CDR1 SNHLY, CDR2 FYNNEI. V shed 5 bases and J 5 bases; nucleotides not matched to a gene: 6. CDR3 length equals 14 residues. The chain's CDR3 is CASSIGQGSETQYF. The CDR3 DNA follows: TGTGCCAGCAGTATAGGACAGGGGTCCGAGACCCAGTACTTC.

This rearrangement joins TRBV4-2 to TRBJ2-7; 7 bases are a match to TRBD2. The CDR3 length is 15 residues. Germline CDR1 LGHNA, CDR2 YNFKEQ. Unmatched junction bases numbered 6, after V lost 1 base and J lost 3 bases. CDR3 loop: CASSQVPSGNYEQYF. In nucleotides, the CDR3 is TGTGCCAGCAGCCAAGTTCCTAGCGGAAACTACGAGCAGTACTTC.

This clone was detected only once. This chain joins TRBV10-3 and TRBJ2-1; TRBD1 is a possible D gene (5 bases). The V and J ends lost 7 bases and 9 bases respectively, with 10 bases between them. The length of the CDR3 is 11 residues. The germline V gene has CDR1 ENHRY and CDR2 SYGVKD. Here the CDR3 reads CAIKGAGEQFF. CDR3 sequence (DNA): TGTGCCATCAAAGGGGCCGGTGAGCAGTTCTTC.

The gene calls are TRBV30 and TRBJ2-1, with D unresolved. CDR3 size: 11 residues. Germline loops: CDR1 GTSNPN, CDR2 SVGIG (reference sequence). V dropped 0 bases and J dropped 15 bases, with 12 bases sitting between them. CDR3 in amino acids: CAWSVGLVRFF. CDR3 bases: TGTGCCTGGAGTGTAGGGCTAGTTCGGTTCTTC.

This clone was detected a few times. The chain employs TRBV4-3 and TRBJ1-2, with D maybe TRBD1 (6 bases). The V gene lost 3 bases and the J gene lost 4 bases, with 9 bases spanning the gap. CDR3 length: 13 residues. Germline V gives CDR1 LGHNA, CDR2 YSLEER. The CDR3 sequence is CASSQGAGYGYTF. Written as DNA, the CDR3 is TGCGCCAGCAGCCAGGGGGCAGGCTATGGCTACACCTTC.